These T cell receptor beta chains were read from a single sample in a study of T cells in localized non-small cell lung cancer. Produced via immunoSEQ multiplex PCR; TCRdb's table is partial and in-frame only. The data contain tens of thousands of clones, roughly 88% of them singletons. The sample in question was peripheral blood, obtained before any cancer treatment. The receptors here all came from a woman aged 35-70 years with stage I lung adenocarcinoma. Both conserved end residues are part of each CDR3. Each record gives: V gene, J gene, clone size, D gene, CDR3 protein, CDR3 DNA. D genes are given only for firm matches. Where a row states a size, it is once, few, many or the class of an expanded clone; other rows omit it.

V: TRBV5-4; J: TRBJ2-2; size: -; D: -; CDR3: CASSLAMGQNTGELFF; DNA: TGTGCCAGCAGCTTGGCGATGGGTCAAAACACCGGGGAGCTGTTTTTT
V: TRBV5-4; J: TRBJ1-2; size: -; D: -; CDR3: CASSLVKGDGYTF; DNA: TGTGCCAGCAGCTTGGTGAAGGGAGATGGCTACACCTTC
V: TRBV5-4; J: TRBJ1-2; size: few; D: -; CDR3: CASSLPDSGYTF; DNA: TGTGCCAGCAGCTTGCCGGACAGTGGCTACACCTTC
V: TRBV11-1; J: TRBJ1-1; size: -; D: -; CDR3: CASSPLVADTEAFF; DNA: TGTGCCAGCAGCCCCCTGGTAGCGGACACTGAAGCTTTCTTT
V: TRBV2; J: TRBJ1-2; size: -; D: -; CDR3: CASSISGDGYTF; DNA: TGTGCCAGCAGTATTTCAGGGGACGGCTACACCTTC
V: TRBV7-8; J: TRBJ1-6; size: once; D: -; CDR3: CASSLGQVGRSYNSPLHF; DNA: TGTGCCAGCAGCTTAGGACAGGTTGGGAGGTCCTATAATTCACCCCTCCACTTT
V: TRBV19; J: TRBJ2-7; size: -; D: TRBD1; CDR3: CASSITSGQRYEQYF; DNA: TGTGCCAGTAGTATAACCTCGGGACAGCGCTACGAGCAGTACTTC
V: TRBV7-3; J: TRBJ1-6; size: -; D: -; CDR3: CASSLTSLGSPLHF; DNA: TGTGCCAGCAGCTTAACCAGCCTCGGGTCACCCCTCCACTTT
V: TRBV18; J: TRBJ2-7; size: once; D: TRBD1; CDR3: CASRTGAVEQYF; DNA: TGTGCCAGCCGAACAGGGGCGGTGGAGCAGTACTTC
V: TRBV2; J: TRBJ2-7; size: -; D: TRBD1; CDR3: CASSAGTGPYEQYF; DNA: TGTGCCAGCAGCGCCGGGACAGGACCCTACGAGCAGTACTTC